Presented here are 18 T cell receptor beta chains from one specimen sequenced in a study of T cell repertoires in cytomegalovirus infection. For these receptors, no antigen is known. Via MiXCR, TCRdb re-called the reads, giving one row per CDR3 protein. The profile covers some 500,000 distinct CDR3 sequences, with about 40% appearing a single time and about 48% taken by the ten largest. Source: cultured PBMCs, taken from culture after CMV antigen stimulation. The receptors were gathered from a human donor in good health (CMV status not recorded). Some clones in this sample may be carry-over from other donors' samples.

The count of this clonotype is one. CDR3 sequence (DNA): TGCAGTGTATGGCAGGGGCTGTACGAGCAGTACTTC. Amino acid sequence: CSVWQGLYEQYF. This chain links TRBV20-1 with TRBJ2-7; D possibly corresponds to TRBD1 (6 bases). Germline assignment: CDR1 DFQATT and CDR2 SNEGSKA (reference sequence). With 7 bases removed from V and 4 bases from J, the gap between germline ends came to 14 bases. The CDR3 has 12 amino acids.

In this sample, this clonotype turned up a few times. The V gene is TRBV7-6, the J gene TRBJ1-4; no clear D gene. The CDR3 runs to 13 residues. Trimming shortened V by 2 bases and J by 5 bases, and 6 bases separated the two germline ends. Germline-derived CDR1 and CDR2 are SGHVS and FNYEAQ. The CDR3 region is CASSLMGNEKLFF. CDR3 coding DNA: TGTGCCAGCAGCTTAATGGGGAATGAAAAACTGTTTTTT.

The chain links TRBV6-5 to TRBJ2-1; no firm D call. The CDR3 has 14 amino acids. Germline CDR1 and CDR2: MNHEY and SVGAGI. The V and J ends lost 3 bases and 5 bases respectively, with 11 bases between them. The CDR3 nucleotides are TGTGCCAGCAGTTATTTCGGCGGAGACAATGAGCAGTTCTTC. Translating gives CASSYFGGDNEQFF.

The sample holds a few counts of this clonotype. The V call is TRBV7-7, the J call TRBJ2-3; 8 nucleotides agree with TRBD2. V was pared by 5 bases and J by 3 bases, with 7 bases of the junction left unmatched. The germline gives CDR1 SSHAT, CDR2 FNYEAQ (reference sequence). The CDR3 is 15 amino acids. CDR3 sequence: CASSATGLETDTQYF. The CDR3 DNA follows: TGTGCCAGCAGCGCAACGGGACTAGAGACAGATACGCAGTATTTT. The full variable domain, rest sourced from reference TRBV7-7 and TRBJ2-3, is GAGVSQSPRYKVTKRGQDVTLRCDPISSHATLYWYQQALGQGPEFLTYFNYEAQPDKSGLPSDRFSAERPEGSISTLTIQRTEQRDSAMYRCASSATGLETDTQYFGPGTRLTVL.

This rearrangement joins TRBV7-2 to TRBJ2-7, with 10 positions matching TRBD1. The CDR3 spans 16 residues. The V gene's germline CDR1 is SGHTA and CDR2 FQGNSA. With V trimmed by 5 bases and J by 3 bases, 10 bases remained unmatched. CDR3 residues: CASSSRTGGISYEQYF. CDR3 in DNA: TGTGCCAGCAGCAGTAGGACAGGGGGGATTAGCTACGAGCAGTACTTC.

This clonotype has only a few counts. The chain joins TRBV15 to TRBJ1-1; D is perhaps TRBD1 (6 bases). Trimming removed 2 bases from V and 5 bases from J, with 15 bases in between. The V gene's germline CDR1 is LNHNV and CDR2 YYDKDF (reference sequence). The CDR3 has 15 residues. The chain's CDR3 is CATSRTDSAPTEAFF. The CDR3 coding sequence is TGTGCCACCAGCAGAACGGACAGCGCCCCAACTGAAGCTTTCTTT.

This rearrangement joins TRBV7-4 to TRBJ1-6; weak D call: TRBD1 (5 bases). Germline CDR1 SGHVT, CDR2 SQSDAQ. V was clipped by 1 base and J by 3 bases, with 13 bases between them. CDR3 length: 17 residues. The CDR3 DNA is TGTGCCAGCAGCTTAGGGCGTGGACATATCTATAATTCACCCCTCCACTTT. Translated, it gives CASSLGRGHIYNSPLHF.

This clonotype was seen only once. The chain links TRBV7-6 to TRBJ1-2; D is unclear. Germline lookup yields CDR1 SGHVS and CDR2 FNYEAQ. The V gene lost 3 bases and the J gene lost 9 bases, with 11 bases spanning the gap. CDR3 length: 12 amino acids. The CDR3 region has the DNA TGTGCCAGCAGCTTGCTTTTCGGGAGCTACACCTTC. This translates into CASSLLFGSYTF.

The table lists this clonotype with a count of one. The CDR3 DNA reads TGTGCCAGCAGTTTAAGCGGGGGCAGGGTTAATTCACCCCTCCACTTT. This sequence encodes CASSLSGGRVNSPLHF. The chain uses TRBV28 and TRBJ1-6; possible D gene TRBD1, 6 bases. The germline V and J ends were trimmed by 2 bases and 6 bases, with 14 bases remaining between them. Germline V gene sequence: CDR1 MDHEN, CDR2 SYDVKM. There are 16 residues in the CDR3. Full variable domain (remainder filled in from reference TRBV28 and TRBJ1-6): DVKVTQSSRYLVKRTGEKVFLECVQDMDHENMFWYRQDPGLGLRLIYFSYDVKMKEKGDIPEGYSVSREKKERFSLILESASTNQTSMYLCASSLSGGRVNSPLHFGNGTRLTVT.

This rearrangement joins TRBV7-4 to TRBJ2-7; D tentatively fits TRBD1 or TRBD2 (7 bases each). Germline lookup yields CDR1 SGHVT and CDR2 SQSDAQ. Trimming removed 1 base from V and 7 bases from J, with 14 bases in between. The CDR3 is 14 amino acids. CDR3 protein: CASSLGQGGKEQYF. The DNA of the CDR3 is TGTGCCAGCAGCTTAGGCCAGGGGGGGAAGGAGCAGTACTTC.

This clonotype was counted a single time. The genes are TRBV6-6 and TRBJ2-1; TRBD2 agrees at 10 bases. This CDR3 has 13 amino acids. Unmatched junction bases numbered 9, after V lost 6 bases and J lost 13 bases. Per the germline V gene, CDR1 is MNHNY and CDR2 is SVGAGI (reference sequence). CDR3 protein: CASSLGLAGAQFF. The DNA for the CDR3 is TGTGCCAGCAGCCTGGGTCTAGCGGGGGCCCAGTTCTTC.

The table lists this clonotype with a few counts. In DNA form, the CDR3 reads TGTGCCAGCTCACGCGGGACAGCTGAAGCCGGGGAGCTGTTTTTT. Translating it yields CASSRGTAEAGELFF. The rearrangement links TRBV18 to TRBJ2-2, with D tentatively TRBD1 (7 bases). Germline lookup yields CDR1 KGHSH and CDR2 LQKENI. Deletions cut 4 bases from V and 6 bases from J, with 15 bases between. The CDR3 length is 15 residues. The full variable domain, in which reference TRBV18 and TRBJ2-2 provide the parts outside the CDR3, is NAGVMQNPRHLVRRRGQEARLRCSPMKGHSHVYWYRQLPEEGLKFMVYLQKENIIDESGMPKERFSAEFPKEGPSILRIQQVVRGDSAAYFCASSRGTAEAGELFFGEGSRLTVL.

This clonotype has just one count. V usage is TRBV7-6 and J usage is TRBJ2-1, with D tentatively TRBD2 (7 bases). CDR1 is SGHVS and CDR2 is FNYEAQ in the germline V gene. The CDR3 length is 15 residues. Trimming took off 5 bases at V and 9 bases at J, with 20 bases between the two ends. CDR3 in DNA: TGTGCCAGCAGCGGGGGGGGGGGGCAATGGGGTGAGCAGTTCTTC. Translated, it gives CASSGGGGQWGEQFF. Full variable domain (missing parts from reference TRBV7-6 and TRBJ2-1): GAGVSQSPRYKVTKRGQDVALRCDPISGHVSLYWYRQALGQGPEFLTYFNYEAQQDKSGLPNDRFSAERPEGSISTLTIQRTEQRDSAMYRCASSGGGGQWGEQFFGPGTRLTVL.

This chain links TRBV19 with TRBJ1-5, with TRBD1 matching over 7 bases. Germline CDR1 and CDR2: LNHDA and SQIVND (reference sequence). V was pared by 10 bases and J by 7 bases, with 10 bases of the junction left unmatched. The CDR3 consists of 13 residues. The CDR3 DNA reads as TGTGCCACCGACGCAGGGGGGAGGCAGCCCCAGCATTTT. Translating gives CATDAGGRQPQHF.

The chain combines TRBV11-2 with TRBJ1-4; TRBD1 aligns across 7 bases. Germline assignment: CDR1 SGHAT and CDR2 FQNNGV. CDR3 size: 15 residues. V trimming: 1 base; J trimming: 8 bases; junction bases outside the gene matches: 7. Written as DNA, the CDR3 is TGTGCCAGCAGCTTAGTCAGGACAGGCTTGGAAAAACTGTTTTTT. This translates into CASSLVRTGLEKLFF.

This clonotype occurred a few times. This chain joins TRBV20-1 and TRBJ2-1, with 10 nucleotides matching TRBD2. Germline V CDR1 and CDR2: DFQATT, SNEGSKA (reference sequence). The trim removed 2 bases at V and 0 bases at J, leaving 16 bases unmatched. The CDR3 sequence is 20 residues long. The CDR3 protein is CSARTGRITSGVSSYNEQFF. The DNA of the CDR3 is TGCAGTGCTAGAACCGGCCGCATAACTAGCGGGGTAAGCTCCTACAATGAGCAGTTCTTC.

This clonotype has only a few counts. The chain uses TRBV7-2 and TRBJ2-7, with D possibly being TRBD2 (5 bases). Trimming removed 5 bases from V and 3 bases from J, with 17 bases in between. The CDR3 contains 15 residues. Germline assignment: CDR1 SGHTA and CDR2 FQGNSA. CDR3 sequence reads: CASSPRLRAGYEQYF. The CDR3 DNA sequence: TGTGCCAGCAGCCCTCGTTTGAGGGCGGGCTACGAGCAGTACTTC.

CDR3 nucleotides: TGTGCCAGCAGCCTAGGCCCCGCCGGGGCTGAGCAGTTCTTC. Protein sequence: CASSLGPAGAEQFF. The chain carries TRBV12-3 or TRBV12-4 and TRBJ2-1, with D possibly being TRBD1 or TRBD2 (5 bases each). The CDR3 length is 14 residues. V was trimmed by 6 bases and J by 9 bases, leaving 18 bases between them.